Presented here are 16 T cell receptor beta chains from one specimen sequenced in a study of T cells in Graves' hyperthyroidism and ophthalmopathy. RNA transcripts yielded amplified TCR beta CDR3 regions. TCR CDR3 regions were first amplified by RT-PCR with HTBI primers. TCRdb itself ran the multiplex PCR reads through MiXCR, one entry per CDR3 protein. This sample yields hundreds of thousands of distinct CDR3 sequences, of which roughly 15% are seen a single time; less than 15% belongs to the top ten. Material: blood. The origin of the receptors is a young man with Graves' ophthalmopathy.

This clonotype appeared many times. This clone may be a read error of a much larger clone one base away. The CDR3 spells CASRTSVYNEQFF. Written as DNA, the CDR3 is TGTGCCAGCAGGACTAGCGTCTACAATGAGCAGTTCTTC. The gene calls are TRBV28 and TRBJ2-1; 8 nucleotides line up with TRBD2. The germline gives CDR1 MDHEN, CDR2 SYDVKM. The CDR3 sequence is 13 residues long. V was pared by 6 bases and J by 3 bases, with 1 base of the junction left unmatched.

A word on this clonotype: This may come from a read error, since a much larger clone is one base off. The V gene is TRBV6-1, the J gene TRBJ1-1; no definite D call. The germline CDR1 and CDR2 sequences are MNHNS and SASEGT. Between the trimmed V and J ends, which lost 7 bases and 3 bases, there was a span of 12 bases. The CDR3 is made up of 13 amino acids. The CDR3 sequence: CASTYGIDTEAFF. Here the CDR3 DNA reads TGTGCCAGCACCTACGGGATCGACACTGAAGCTTTCTTT.

This clonotype occurred a few times. This chain links TRBV10-3 with TRBJ2-7; D remains unclear. Germline V gene lookup returns CDR1 ENHRY and CDR2 SYGVKD. The V end lost 10 bases, the J end lost 0 bases, and 16 bases lay between the germline ends. This CDR3 contains 14 residues. CDR3 amino acids: CATCRTESSYEQYF. As DNA, the CDR3 is TGTGCCACCTGTCGGACCGAGAGCTCCTACGAGCAGTACTTC.

Comment on this clonotype: Sequence at one end of the junction differs from germline and may be a read error. The V and J genes are TRBV6-1 and TRBJ1-2; D gene unclear. There are 13 residues in the CDR3. Germline CDR1 is MNHNS and CDR2 is SASEGT. Here the CDR3 DNA reads TGTGCCGGCAGTGTTGCACGTGGCTATGGCTACACCTTC. This sequence encodes CAGSVARGYGYTF.

In its sample, this clonotype was seen many times. The rearrangement uses TRBV12-3 or TRBV12-4 and TRBJ2-7, with unresolved D. There are 11 residues in the CDR3. Trimming left V 6 bases short and J 3 bases short, with 6 bases between. This CDR3 reads CASRTYYEQYF. As DNA, the CDR3 is TGTGCCAGCAGAACTTACTACGAGCAGTACTTC.

The rearrangement links TRBV18 to TRBJ2-5, with 12 bases matching TRBD1. Germline V gene sequence: CDR1 KGHSH, CDR2 LQKENI. The CDR3 extends over 16 amino acids. Trimming at V came to 6 bases and at J to 5 bases, leaving 10 bases not matched to a gene. The CDR3 DNA reads TGTGCCAGCTCTCCAGCCGGGACAGGGGGCATTGAGACCCAGTACTTC. It specifies CASSPAGTGGIETQYF.

This clonotype was seen at least ten times. The chain uses TRBV24-1 and TRBJ1-1; D not certain. Deletions cut 8 bases from V and 4 bases from J, with 10 bases between. This CDR3 has 12 amino acids. The V gene's germline CDR1 is KGHDR and CDR2 SFDVKD. Here the CDR3 DNA reads TGTGCCACCAACGATCGGGGCACTGAAGCTTTCTTT. It encodes CATNDRGTEAFF.

This clonotype was detected many times. The V and J genes are TRBV27 and TRBJ2-7, with D perhaps matching TRBD1 (5 bases). V was trimmed by 4 bases and J by 4 bases, leaving 11 bases between them. Per germline, CDR1 MNHEY and CDR2 SMNVEV (reference sequence). The CDR3 has 13 amino acids. The DNA of the CDR3 is TGTGCCAGCAGTTACCCAGGGTTGTACGAGCAGTACTTC. Its protein product is CASSYPGLYEQYF.

This clonotype appeared many times. In DNA, the CDR3 is TGCAGTGCTAGGGGACTAGCGGGTTCCGAGGAGCAGTACTTC. It encodes CSARGLAGSEEQYF. The chain has TRBV20-1 and TRBJ2-7, with 12 bases aligning to TRBD2. Trimming at V came to 3 bases and at J to 7 bases, leaving 7 bases not matched to a gene. The CDR3 length is 14 residues. Looked up from germline, CDR1 is DFQATT and CDR2 is SNEGSKA (reference sequence).

V usage is TRBV5-4 and J usage is TRBJ2-1, with a weak D call TRBD1 (6 bases). The CDR3 length is 16 residues. Germline V gene lookup returns CDR1 SGHNT and CDR2 YYREEE (reference sequence). V was pared by 0 bases and J by 1 base, with 11 bases between. The CDR3 sequence is CASSLDLGASYNEQFF. The CDR3 nucleotides read TGTGCCAGCAGCTTGGACCTGGGGGCGTCCTACAATGAGCAGTTCTTC.

In regard to this clonotype: This clone may be a read error of a much larger clone one base away. The chain uses TRBV7-6 and TRBJ2-7, with D perhaps assigned TRBD1 or TRBD2 (5 bases each). Germline CDR1 and CDR2: SGHVS and FNYEAQ. The length of the CDR3 is 14 residues. Written as DNA, the CDR3 is TGTGCCAACAGCCGTACCGGGACGGACCTCGAGCAGTACTTC. The encoded protein is CANSRTGTDLEQYF.

This clonotype was observed at least ten times. V usage is TRBV30 and J usage is TRBJ1-6; TRBD1 aligns across 10 bases. The CDR3 spans 16 residues. Trimming cost V 8 bases and J 6 bases; bases outside gene matches: 13. Germline V gene sequence: CDR1 GTSNPN, CDR2 SVGIG (reference sequence). CDR3 in amino acids: CAGTGEDIGRNSPLHF. The CDR3 DNA is TGTGCCGGGACAGGGGAGGACATCGGGCGTAATTCACCCCTCCACTTT. Filled out from reference TRBV30 and TRBJ1-6, the complete variable domain reads SQTIHQWPATLVQPVGSPLSLECTVEGTSNPNLYWYRQAAGRGLQLLFYSVGIGQISSEVPQNLSASRPQDRQFILSSKKLLLSDSGFYLCAGTGEDIGRNSPLHFGNGTRLTVT.

This clonotype was seen ten or more times. The V call is TRBV7-2, the J call TRBJ2-7, with a possible D match to TRBD2 (6 bases). This CDR3 comprises 14 residues. The germline V and J ends were trimmed by 5 bases and 2 bases, with 13 bases remaining between them. Germline values: CDR1 SGHTA, CDR2 FQGNSA. The CDR3 coding sequence is TGTGCCAGCAGCCTAACTAGCCGAGCCTACGAGCAGTACTTC. Its translation: CASSLTSRAYEQYF.

Remarks on this clonotype: One base away lies a much larger clone, so this may be a sequencing read error. The gene calls are TRBV6-5 and TRBJ1-3; a possible D gene is TRBD1 (5 bases). V was trimmed by 2 bases and J by 0 bases, leaving 5 bases between them. Germline lookup yields CDR1 MNHEY and CDR2 SVGAGI. The CDR3 is 14 residues long. CDR3 sequence (DNA): TGTGCCAGCAGTTACGGGACCTCTGGAAACACCATATATTTT. Encoded protein: CASSYGTSGNTIYF.

The table lists this clonotype with many counts. The chain links TRBV7-2 to TRBJ1-2; 10 nucleotides agree with TRBD1. In germline, CDR1 is SGHTA, CDR2 FQGNSA. With 1 base clipped from V and 6 bases from J, the junction kept 8 bases outside the gene matches. The CDR3 is made up of 16 amino acids. This chain's CDR3 is CASSLGGQGTDNGYTF. CDR3 nucleotides: TGTGCCAGCAGCTTAGGGGGACAGGGGACGGACAATGGCTACACCTTC.

This clonotype was observed a handful of times. J is TRBJ2-3 and V is TRBV5-1; D unclear. Germline CDR1 SGHRS, CDR2 YFSETQ. The CDR3 loop spans 13 amino acids. V was trimmed by 0 bases and J by 4 bases, leaving 6 bases between them. The DNA of the CDR3 is TGCGCCAGCAGCTTGGATGGCGCAGATACGCAGTATTTT. It encodes CASSLDGADTQYF.